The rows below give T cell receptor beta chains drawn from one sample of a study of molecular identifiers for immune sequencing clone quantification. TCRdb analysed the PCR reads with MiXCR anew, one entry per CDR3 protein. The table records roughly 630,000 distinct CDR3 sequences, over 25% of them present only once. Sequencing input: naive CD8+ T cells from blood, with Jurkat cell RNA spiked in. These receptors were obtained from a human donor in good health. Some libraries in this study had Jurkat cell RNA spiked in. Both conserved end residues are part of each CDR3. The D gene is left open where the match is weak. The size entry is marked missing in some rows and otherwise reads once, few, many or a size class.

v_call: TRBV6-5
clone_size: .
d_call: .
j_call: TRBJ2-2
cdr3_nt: TGTGCCAGCAGTTACTTGTCAGGCACCGGGGAGCTGTTTTTT
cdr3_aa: CASSYLSGTGELFF

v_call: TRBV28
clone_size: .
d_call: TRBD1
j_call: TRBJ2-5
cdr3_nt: TGTGCCAGCAGTTTCCCGACAGGGGGTGGGCCGGAGACCCAGTACTTC
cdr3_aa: CASSFPTGGGPETQYF

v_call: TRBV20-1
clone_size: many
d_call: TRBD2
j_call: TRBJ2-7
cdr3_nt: TGCAGTGCCGAGCGGGAGAGCTCCTACGAGCAGTACTTC
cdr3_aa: CSAERESSYEQYF

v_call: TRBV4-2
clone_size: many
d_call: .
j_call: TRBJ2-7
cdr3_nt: TGTGCCAGCAGCCCGGGTGAACACGAGCAGTACTTC
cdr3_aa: CASSPGEHEQYF

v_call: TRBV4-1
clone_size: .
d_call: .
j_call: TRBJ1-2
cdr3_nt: TGCGCCAGCAGCCAAGAGCCGGGACGGAACTATGGCTACACCTTC
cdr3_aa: CASSQEPGRNYGYTF

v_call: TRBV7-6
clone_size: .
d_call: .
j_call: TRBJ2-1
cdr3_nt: TGTGCCAGCAGCTTACCCTCGGCGGAGCCAAGGCAAGTTTCCTACAATGAGCAGTTCTTC
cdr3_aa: CASSLPSAEPRQVSYNEQFF

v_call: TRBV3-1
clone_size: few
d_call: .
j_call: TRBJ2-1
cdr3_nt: TGTGCCAGCAGCCAAGGCAGCTCGTCCTACAATGAGCAGTTCTTC
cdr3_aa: CASSQGSSSYNEQFF

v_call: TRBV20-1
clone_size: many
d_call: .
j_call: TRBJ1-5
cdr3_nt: TGCAGTGCGTCACAGAGAAATAGCAATCAGCCCCAGCATTTT
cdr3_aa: CSASQRNSNQPQHF

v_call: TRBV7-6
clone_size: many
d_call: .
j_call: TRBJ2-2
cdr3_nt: TGTGCCAGCAGCTCCCTGGACGCGGGGATCACCGGGGAGCTGTTTTTT
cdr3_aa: CASSSLDAGITGELFF

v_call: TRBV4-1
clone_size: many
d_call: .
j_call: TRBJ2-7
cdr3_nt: TGCGCCAGCAGCCCAGGGACACTGTACGAGCAGTACTTC
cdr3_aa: CASSPGTLYEQYF

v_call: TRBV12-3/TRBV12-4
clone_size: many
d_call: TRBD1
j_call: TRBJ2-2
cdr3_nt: TGTGCCAGCGTACCCGGGACAGAGACCATACGGAACACCGGGGAGCTGTTTTTT
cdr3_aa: CASVPGTETIRNTGELFF

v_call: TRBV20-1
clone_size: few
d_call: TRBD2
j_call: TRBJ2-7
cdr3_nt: TGCAGTGCTAGCCCACGAAGGGGGACTAGCGCGCGCTACGAGCAGTACTTC
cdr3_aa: CSASPRRGTSARYEQYF

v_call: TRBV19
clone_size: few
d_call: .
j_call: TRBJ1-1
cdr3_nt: TGTGCCAGTAGCCCCTCCCGGCTAATGAACACTGAAGCTTTCTTT
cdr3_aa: CASSPSRLMNTEAFF

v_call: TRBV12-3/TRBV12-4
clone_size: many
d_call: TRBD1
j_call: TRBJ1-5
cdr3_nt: TGTGCCAGCAGTGAAGTCTACAGGGGCGGTCAGCCCCAGCATTTT
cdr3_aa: CASSEVYRGGQPQHF

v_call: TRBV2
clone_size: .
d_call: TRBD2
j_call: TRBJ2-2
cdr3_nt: TGTGCCAGCAGCGCGGGACTAGCGGGAGGTAACACCGGGGAGCTGTTTTTT
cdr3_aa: CASSAGLAGGNTGELFF

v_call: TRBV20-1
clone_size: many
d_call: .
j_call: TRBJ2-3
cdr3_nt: TGCAGTGCTAGGATCGTGGGGGCCGGAGAAGATACGCAGTATTTT
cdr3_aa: CSARIVGAGEDTQYF

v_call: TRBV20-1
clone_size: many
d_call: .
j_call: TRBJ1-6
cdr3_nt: TGCAGTGCCAGTCCCCACGCGATGGGTTCACCCCTCCACTTT
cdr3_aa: CSASPHAMGSPLHF

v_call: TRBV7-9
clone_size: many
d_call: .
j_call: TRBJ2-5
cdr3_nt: TGTGCCAGCAGCTCCACCGGGACTTCCAAAGAGACCCAGTACTTC
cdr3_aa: CASSSTGTSKETQYF

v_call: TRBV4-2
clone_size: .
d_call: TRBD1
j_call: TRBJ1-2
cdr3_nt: TGTGCCAGCAGCCAACGTACGGGACAGGGAGTGATACCCACCTTC
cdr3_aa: CASSQRTGQGVIPTF

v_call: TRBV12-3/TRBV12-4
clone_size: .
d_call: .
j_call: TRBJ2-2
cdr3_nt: TGTGCCAGCAGCCCCTCCCCCGGGCAACGGGGCGGGGAGCTGTTTTTT
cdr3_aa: CASSPSPGQRGGELFF

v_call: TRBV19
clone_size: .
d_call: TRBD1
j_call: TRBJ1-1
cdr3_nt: TGTGCCAGTAGTATTTCAAACAGGGGGAGGGCCACTGAAGCTTTCTTT
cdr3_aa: CASSISNRGRATEAFF

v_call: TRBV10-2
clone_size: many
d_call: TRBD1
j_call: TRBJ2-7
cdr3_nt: TGCGCCAGCAGTGACCAACCGACAGGGGCCGAGCAGTACTTC
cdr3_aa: CASSDQPTGAEQYF

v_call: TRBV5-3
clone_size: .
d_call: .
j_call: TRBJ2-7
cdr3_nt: TGTGCCAGCAGCTTACAGGGGAGGAACCACGAGCAGTACTTC
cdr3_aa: CASSLQGRNHEQYF

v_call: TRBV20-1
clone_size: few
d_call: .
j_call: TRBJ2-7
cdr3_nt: TGCAGTGCTAGAGCCCCACATTTAGATCCCTACGAGCAGTACTTC
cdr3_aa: CSARAPHLDPYEQYF

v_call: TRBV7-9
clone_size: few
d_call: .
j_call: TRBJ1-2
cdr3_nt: TGTGCCAGCAGCCCCTATGGATCTTCTAACTATGGCTACACCTTC
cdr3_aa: CASSPYGSSNYGYTF

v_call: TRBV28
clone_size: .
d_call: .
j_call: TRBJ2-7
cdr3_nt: TGTGCCAGCAGGCCTGTCAACTTCTACGAGCAGTACTTC
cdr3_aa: CASRPVNFYEQYF

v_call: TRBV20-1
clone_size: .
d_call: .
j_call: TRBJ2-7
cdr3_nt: TGCAGTCTTCGTGGGCTACCAAACTACGAGCAGTACTTC
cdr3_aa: CSLRGLPNYEQYF

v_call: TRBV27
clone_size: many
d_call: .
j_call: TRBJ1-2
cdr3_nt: TGTGCCAGCAGTATGGGGTTCCCGGGCTATGGCTACACCTTC
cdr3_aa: CASSMGFPGYGYTF

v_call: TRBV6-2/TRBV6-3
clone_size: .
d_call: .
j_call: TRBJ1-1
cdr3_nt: TGTGCCAGCAGGAGTACCGGGCCACACACTGAAGCTTTCTTT
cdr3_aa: CASRSTGPHTEAFF

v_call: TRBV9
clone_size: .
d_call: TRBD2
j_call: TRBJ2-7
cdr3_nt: TGTGCCAGCAGCGTAGATGCGGGAGGGCCCTACGAGCAGTACTTC
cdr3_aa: CASSVDAGGPYEQYF

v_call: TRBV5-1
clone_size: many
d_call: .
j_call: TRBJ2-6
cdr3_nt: TGCGCCAGCAGCTTGTATCTCTCTCGGGACGGGAGCTCTGGGGCCAACGTCCTGACTTTC
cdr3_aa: CASSLYLSRDGSSGANVLTF

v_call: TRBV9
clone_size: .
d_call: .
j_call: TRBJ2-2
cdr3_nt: TGTGCCAGCAGCGTAGGGGAGACCCTCGGGGAGCTGTTTTTT
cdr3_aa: CASSVGETLGELFF

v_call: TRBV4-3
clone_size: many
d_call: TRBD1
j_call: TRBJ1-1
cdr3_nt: TGCGCCAGCAGCCCCCATTGGGGACAGCCGAACACTGAAGCTTTCTTT
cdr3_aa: CASSPHWGQPNTEAFF

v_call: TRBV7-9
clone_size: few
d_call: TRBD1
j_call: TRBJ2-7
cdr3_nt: TGTGCCAGCAGCACCTCCAGGGACAGCAGTTCCTACGAGCAGTACTTC
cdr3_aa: CASSTSRDSSSYEQYF

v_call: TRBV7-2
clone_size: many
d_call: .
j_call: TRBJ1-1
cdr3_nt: TGTGCCAGCAGCTCCTGGGGGGCAGCTGAAGCTTTCTTT
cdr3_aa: CASSSWGAAEAFF

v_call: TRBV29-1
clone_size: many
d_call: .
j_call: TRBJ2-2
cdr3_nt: TGCAGCGTTACGCCGGGGACCGGGGAGCTGTTTTTT
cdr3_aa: CSVTPGTGELFF

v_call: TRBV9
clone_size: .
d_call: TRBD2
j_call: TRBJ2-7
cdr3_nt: TGTGCCAGCAGCGTAGAAGCTAGCGGGACCTTGGAGCAGTACTTC
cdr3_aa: CASSVEASGTLEQYF

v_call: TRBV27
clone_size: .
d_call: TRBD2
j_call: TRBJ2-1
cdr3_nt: TGTTCCAGCAGTTACCCTAGCGGGAGGGCCGGTGAGCAGTTCTTC
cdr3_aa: CSSSYPSGRAGEQFF

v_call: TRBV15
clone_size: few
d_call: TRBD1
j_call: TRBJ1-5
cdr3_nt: TGTGCCACCAGCAGACGGGGACAGATCAATCAGCCCCAGCATTTT
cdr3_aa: CATSRRGQINQPQHF

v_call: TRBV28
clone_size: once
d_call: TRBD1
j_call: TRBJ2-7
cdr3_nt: TGTGCCAGCAGTTTGAGGGACAGGCCAACTACCTACGCGCAGTACTTC
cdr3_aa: CASSLRDRPTTYAQYF